This is a list of T cell receptor beta chains from one sample in a study of vaccination and CD4 T cells after COVID-19. MiXCR, run by TCRdb on the PCR reads, gives a single entry per CDR3 protein. The top ten clones hold about 5.8% of a sample with around 31,000 distinct CDR3 sequences, 45% to 50% of them seen once. Sequenced here: CD4+ T cells from blood, sampled about 7 months after SARS-CoV-2 vaccination. All receptors come from a human donor who had recovered from COVID-19. CDR3s include the opening cysteine and the closing phenylalanine or tryptophan. D genes are given only for firm matches. Clone size appears in some rows only: once, few, many, or a class for an expanded clone.

NA	TRBJ2-7	NA	TRBV7-8	TGTGCCAGCAGCTTCAACTCCGGCGAGCAGTACTTC	CASSFNSGEQYF
NA	TRBJ2-7	NA	TRBV6-2/TRBV6-3	TGTGCCAGCAGTTACTCGGAATCGGCCCACGAGCAGTACTTC	CASSYSESAHEQYF
NA	TRBJ2-1	NA	TRBV21-1	TGTGCCAGCAGCAACGTCCCGGGACAGGACCCCCCCCTTTACAATGAGCAGTTCTTC	CASSNVPGQDPPLYNEQFF
NA	TRBJ2-5	few	TRBV11-3	TGTGCCAGCAGCCCACGGGGAAAAGAGACCCAGTACTTC	CASSPRGKETQYF
NA	TRBJ1-2	NA	TRBV28	TGTGCCAGCAGTCCAGGGAGCTATGGCTACACCTTC	CASSPGSYGYTF
NA	TRBJ2-1	once	TRBV7-2	TGTGCCAGCAGCCAAAGCGGGCGCTCCTACAATGAGCAGTTCTTC	CASSQSGRSYNEQFF
NA	TRBJ1-1	NA	TRBV27	TGTGCCTGCCCAGGTGTGGTGGGGGGCACTGAAGCTTTCTTT	CACPGVVGGTEAFF
NA	TRBJ2-5	NA	TRBV15	TGTGCCACCAGCAGAGAAGGGGTCCAGCGAGAGACCCAGTACTTC	CATSREGVQRETQYF
NA	TRBJ1-5	few	TRBV6-1	TGTGCCAGCAGCCGCAACTTTGCCGGCGGCAATCAGCCCCAGCATTTT	CASSRNFAGGNQPQHF
NA	TRBJ1-4	once	TRBV20-1	TGCAGTGCTATAGACACCTTTGCAACTAATGAAAAACTGTTTTTT	CSAIDTFATNEKLFF
NA	TRBJ1-5	few	TRBV7-9	TGTGCCAGCAGCTTAGGGGTCCAGCCCCAGCATTTT	CASSLGVQPQHF
TRBD2	TRBJ2-2	NA	TRBV6-5	TGTGCCAGCAGTTACTCCTGGACTAGCGGCACCGGGGAGCTGTTTTTT	CASSYSWTSGTGELFF
TRBD2	TRBJ2-7	NA	TRBV6-2/TRBV6-3	TGTGCCAGCTTACCTAGCGGGACGGCCTACGAGCAGTACTTC	CASLPSGTAYEQYF
NA	TRBJ1-2	once	TRBV7-9	TGTGCCAGCAGCCCTATTTACGGGGGGTTCTATGGCTACACCTTC	CASSPIYGGFYGYTF
NA	TRBJ1-2	few	TRBV6-2/TRBV6-3	TGTGCCAGCAGTTACGTGACAGTTAACTATGGCTACACCTTC	CASSYVTVNYGYTF
NA	TRBJ2-3	few	TRBV7-6	TGTGCCAGCAGCCCGAGTTGGGATGACACAGATACGCAGTATTTT	CASSPSWDDTDTQYF
TRBD1	TRBJ2-5	NA	TRBV7-3	TGTGCCAGCAGTGGGACAGGGGGCGCAGGGGAGACCCAGTACTTC	CASSGTGGAGETQYF
NA	TRBJ2-1	NA	TRBV20-1	TGCAGTGCTAGAGGATCCAGGGACTACAATGAGCAGTTCTTC	CSARGSRDYNEQFF
NA	TRBJ2-1	NA	TRBV19	TGTGCCAGTAGTATTTCAGTTCAGGGGGGTTACTACAATGAGCAGTTCTTC	CASSISVQGGYYNEQFF
TRBD1	TRBJ2-3	few	TRBV20-1	TGCAGTGCTAGTCAGGGGGCTTTTGGCACAGATACGCAGTATTTT	CSASQGAFGTDTQYF
TRBD2	TRBJ2-1	NA	TRBV7-3	TGTGCCAGCAGCCCACGAAAGGGAGGGACGGAATACAATGAGCAGTTCTTC	CASSPRKGGTEYNEQFF
NA	TRBJ2-5	NA	TRBV27	TGTGCCAGCAGTTTCGGGTTGGAGACCCAGTACTTC	CASSFGLETQYF
NA	TRBJ2-3	NA	TRBV11-1	TGTGCCAGCAATGGAGGAGATACGCAGTATTTT	CASNGGDTQYF
NA	TRBJ2-7	NA	TRBV10-3	TGTGCCATCAGGAGTCACGACGCGTACGAGCAGTACTTC	CAIRSHDAYEQYF
TRBD1	TRBJ1-2	NA	TRBV28	TGTGCCAGCAGTCTGGGACAGGGCTATGGCTACACCTTC	CASSLGQGYGYTF
NA	TRBJ2-3	once	TRBV7-3	TGTGCCAGCGCTCATTTGGGACCACTAGATACGCAGTATTTT	CASAHLGPLDTQYF
TRBD2	TRBJ2-3	large	TRBV6-4	TGTGCCAGCAGTGAGCGGGAGACAGATACGCAGTATTTT	CASSERETDTQYF
TRBD2	TRBJ2-1	once	TRBV6-1	TGTGCCAGCAGCGGGACTAGCGGGGGCCTAAGCTCCTACAATGAGCAGTTCTTC	CASSGTSGGLSSYNEQFF
NA	TRBJ2-2	few	TRBV20-1	TGCAGTGCCCCGGTTGACAGGGAGCTGTTTTTT	CSAPVDRELFF
NA	TRBJ2-3	few	TRBV21-1	TGTGCCAGCAGCAAAGCGGGACTCCCAACCCTAGGATCAGATACGCAGTATTTT	CASSKAGLPTLGSDTQYF
NA	TRBJ2-1	few	TRBV6-1	TGTGCCAGCAGTCCGATACTGGGGAGAAATGAGCAGTTCTTC	CASSPILGRNEQFF
TRBD2	TRBJ2-1	NA	TRBV28	TGTGCCAGCAGTTCTATCGTGCTTAGCGGGAGTTCCTACAATGAGCAGTTCTTC	CASSSIVLSGSSYNEQFF
NA	TRBJ1-6	NA	TRBV28	TGTGCCAGCAGCTCTCTCCCGGGGTTTTGGTATTCACCCCTCCACTTT	CASSSLPGFWYSPLHF
TRBD2	TRBJ2-2	few	TRBV7-3	TGTGCCAGCAGCTCGAAAGCGGGAGTTACCGGGGAGCTGTTTTTT	CASSSKAGVTGELFF
NA	TRBJ2-7	NA	TRBV20-1	TGCAGTGCTACCCTGGGCGGGACCACCTACGAGCAGTACTTC	CSATLGGTTYEQYF
TRBD2	TRBJ2-3	NA	TRBV20-1	TGCAGTGCTAGAGATCAGCTAGCGGGAGGTGGAGATACGCAGTATTTT	CSARDQLAGGGDTQYF
TRBD2	TRBJ2-3	NA	TRBV10-3	TGTGCCATCTCAGCTAGCGGGGAAACAGATACGCAGTATTTT	CAISASGETDTQYF
TRBD2	TRBJ2-1	NA	TRBV20-1	TGCAGTGCCCTAACGGGGACTAGCGGATACAATGAGCAGTTCTTC	CSALTGTSGYNEQFF
NA	TRBJ2-7	NA	TRBV28	TGTGCCAGCTCCCCAGGGTCCTACGAGCAGTACTTC	CASSPGSYEQYF
NA	TRBJ1-2	NA	TRBV28	TGTGCCAGCAGACCCCCGGGCCGTGAGGCATATGGCTACACCTTC	CASRPPGREAYGYTF
NA	TRBJ2-1	NA	TRBV24-1	TGTGCCACCAGTGACAGGGCCTCCTACAATGAGCAGTTCTTC	CATSDRASYNEQFF
TRBD1	TRBJ1-5	NA	TRBV6-1	TGTGCCAGCAGTCCAGGGGGCTGGAATCAGCCCCAGCATTTT	CASSPGGWNQPQHF
NA	TRBJ1-2	NA	TRBV15	TGTGCCACCAGCAGAGATCTTGGGATTCCCTATGGCTACACCTTC	CATSRDLGIPYGYTF
NA	TRBJ1-1	few	TRBV15	TGTGCCACCCGAAAGACGGTCGGGACTGAAGCTTTCTTT	CATRKTVGTEAFF
NA	TRBJ1-5	NA	TRBV28	TGTGCCAGCAGTTTAAGGGGGGATGGCAATCAGCCCCAGCATTTT	CASSLRGDGNQPQHF